This T cell receptor beta chain was sequenced during a study of T cell changes during pregnancy in multiple sclerosis. The data were produced by immunoSEQ multiplex PCR, yet TCRdb's version contains in-frame clones alone and is incomplete. The data contain about 51,000 clones, roughly 93% of them singletons. The CDR3 is 14 residues long. V lost 7 bases to trimming and J lost 3 bases; unmatched junction nucleotides: 7. CDR1 SGHNT and CDR2 YYREEE come from the germline V gene (reference sequence). The sequence came from a female donor with multiple sclerosis, enrolled in a pregnancy study. Sequenced here: peripheral blood, sampled in the second trimester of pregnancy. The V and J genes are TRBV5-4 and TRBJ2-3; 8 nucleotides match TRBD2. The CDR3 DNA reads as TGTGCCAGCCGGGGGGCTAGCGGGACAGATACGCAGTATTTT. Its protein product is CASRGASGTDTQYF.